The 15 T cell receptor beta chains reported below all come from one sample, sequenced in a study of blood T cell repertoires in COVID-19. Sequencing was performed with immunoSEQ multiplex PCR; in TCRdb, only in-frame clones are kept and a portion is missing. The sample contains more than 60,000 clones, 89% of which appear only once. The source material was peripheral blood. All receptors come from a woman between 45 and 65 years old with active COVID-19.

V is TRBV4-1 and J is TRBJ1-3, with D hard to call. Trimming left V 1 base short and J 0 bases short, with 13 bases between. This CDR3 is 17 amino acids long. Per the germline V gene, CDR1 is MGHRA and CDR2 is YSYEKL. CDR3 nucleotides: TGCGCCAGCAGCCAAGGTCCTCTACAGCTCTCTGGAAACACCATATATTTT. This sequence encodes CASSQGPLQLSGNTIYF.

The chain carries TRBV5-5 and TRBJ1-2, with a possible D match to TRBD1 (6 bases). The germline V and J ends were trimmed by 4 bases and 2 bases, with 21 bases remaining between them. Germline CDR1 reads SGHKS; CDR2 reads YYEKEE (reference sequence). The CDR3 consists of 17 residues. The DNA of the CDR3 is TGTGCCAGCAGCCCTAAAACCCACAGGGACACCAACTATGGCTACACCTTC. Protein: CASSPKTHRDTNYGYTF.

This sequence joins TRBV18 and TRBJ2-3; 7 bases map to TRBD2. The CDR3 sequence is 15 residues long. V shed 4 bases, J shed 0 bases, and the junction held 4 bases outside the gene matches. Germline V gene lookup returns CDR1 KGHSH and CDR2 LQKENI. CDR3 coding DNA: TGTGCCAGCTCACAAAGCGGGATTAGCACAGATACGCAGTATTTT. The encoded protein is CASSQSGISTDTQYF. The full variable domain, its missing parts supplied by reference TRBV18 and TRBJ2-3, is NAGVMQNPRHLVRRRGQEARLRCSPMKGHSHVYWYRQLPEEGLKFMVYLQKENIIDESGMPKERFSAEFPKEGPSILRIQQVVRGDSAAYFCASSQSGISTDTQYFGPGTRLTVL.

The chain joins TRBV5-6 to TRBJ1-5; perhaps TRBD1 as D (5 bases). V lost 3 bases and J lost 4, with 8 bases in between. The germline V gene encodes CDR1 SGHDT and CDR2 YYEEEE. The CDR3 sequence is 13 residues long. The CDR3 region has the DNA TGTGCCAGCAGCTGGAACAGGAATCAGCCCCAGCATTTT. Translated: CASSWNRNQPQHF.

V usage is TRBV12-3 or TRBV12-4 and J usage is TRBJ1-2; D possibly corresponds to TRBD1 (6 bases). The CDR3 loop spans 12 amino acids. V lost 6 bases, J lost 5 bases, and 10 bases lay in between. The CDR3 region is CASSLTGYGYTF. CDR3 nucleotide sequence: TGTGCCAGCAGCTTAACAGGGTATGGCTACACCTTC.

This clone was recorded once. The chain combines TRBV2 with TRBJ2-4, with D possibly matching TRBD2 (5 bases). The ends were cut back, 8 bases at V and 6 bases at J, with 14 bases in the middle. The CDR3 has 13 residues. Germline loops: CDR1 SNHLY, CDR2 FYNNEI. CDR3 bases: TGTGCCAGCGAGGCTGTAGGGAGAAACATTCAGTACTTC. As protein: CASEAVGRNIQYF.

The V gene is TRBV5-1, the J gene TRBJ2-3; 7 nucleotides match TRBD1. V shed 5 bases and J 1 base; nucleotides not matched to a gene: 4. Germline V lookup: CDR1 SGHRS, CDR2 YFSETQ. The CDR3 spans 14 residues. CDR3 nucleotides: TGCGCCAGCAGACAGGGGCTGGGCACAGATACGCAGTATTTT. Amino acids: CASRQGLGTDTQYF. The whole variable domain, filled in from reference TRBV5-1 and TRBJ2-3, reads KAGVTQTPRYLIKTRGQQVTLSCSPISGHRSVSWYQQTPGQGLQFLFEYFSETQRNKGNFPGRFSGRQFSNSRSEMNVSTLELGDSALYLCASRQGLGTDTQYFGPGTRLTVL.

The rearrangement uses TRBV7-8 and TRBJ1-1; D gene uncertain. This CDR3 spans 14 amino acids. Germline values: CDR1 SGHVS, CDR2 FQNEAQ. Deletions cut 1 base from V and 6 bases from J, with 12 bases between. CDR3 DNA: TGTGCCAGCAGCTTAGTAGCCCAAGGTCCTGAAGCTTTCTTT. Amino acid sequence: CASSLVAQGPEAFF.

The sample holds a few counts of this clone. The V and J genes are TRBV10-1 and TRBJ2-2; TRBD2 matches 11 bases. The CDR3 length is 14 residues. J lost 5 bases, V lost 8 bases, and 4 bases had no gene match. Germline V gene lookup returns CDR1 WNHNN and CDR2 SYGVQD (reference sequence). CDR3 loop: CASGGLAETGELFF. DNA of the CDR3: TGCGCCAGCGGGGGACTAGCGGAAACCGGGGAGCTGTTTTTT.

Regarding this clone: The same CDR3 is also encoded by other DNA sequences in this sample. The chain uses TRBV4-1 and TRBJ1-2; possible D gene TRBD1, 5 bases. This CDR3 has 17 amino acids. V was trimmed by 3 bases and J by 1 base, leaving 18 bases between them. The germline CDR1 and CDR2 sequences are MGHRA and YSYEKL. Here the CDR3 reads CASSQFSTGGDNYGYTF. The CDR3 region has the DNA TGCGCCAGCAGCCAGTTTTCGACTGGAGGGGATAACTATGGCTACACCTTC.

This rearrangement joins TRBV7-2 to TRBJ1-5, with 8 bases that match TRBD1. The CDR3 covers 15 residues. The V gene's germline CDR1 is SGHTA and CDR2 FQGNSA. Germline trimming cut 5 bases from V and 3 bases from J; bases unmatched to any gene: 6. The CDR3 region is CASSLRQGYNQPQHF. The CDR3 coding sequence is TGTGCCAGCAGCCTCCGACAGGGGTACAATCAGCCCCAGCATTTT. The variable domain in full, with the rest retrieved from reference TRBV7-2 and TRBJ1-5, is GAGVSQSPSNKVTEKGKDVELRCDPISGHTALYWYRQSLGQGLEFLIYFQGNSAPDKSGLPSDRFSAERTGGSVSTLTIQRTQQEDSAVYLCASSLRQGYNQPQHFGDGTRLSIL.

V is TRBV7-9 and J is TRBJ1-5; 7 bases match TRBD1. CDR3 length: 13 amino acids. Trimming at V came to 5 bases and at J to 6 bases, leaving 4 bases not matched to a gene. CDR1 SEHNR and CDR2 FQNEAQ come from the germline V gene (reference sequence). The DNA of the CDR3 is TGTGCCAGCAGCCCTCAGGGGGGTCAGCCCCAGCATTTT. Residues: CASSPQGGQPQHF.

The CDR3 sequence is CASGQSYTDTQYF. The CDR3 nucleotides read TGTGCTAGTGGGCAATCCTACACAGATACGCAGTATTTT. V and J are TRBV12-5 and TRBJ2-3; no clear D. The CDR3 runs 13 residues. V was clipped by 6 bases and J by 2 bases, with 9 bases between them. Germline CDR1 is LGHNT and CDR2 is FRNRAP.

This clone was found a few times. The chain has TRBV7-8 and TRBJ1-3; no firm D call. Germline CDR1 and CDR2: SGHVS and FQNEAQ. The CDR3 length is 14 residues. The CDR3 DNA follows: TGTGCTAGTCAGGAACGTCGTGGTGGAAACACCATATATTTT. This gives the protein CASQERRGGNTIYF.

This CDR3 is CASSFPKQRAGLSPNEQFF. CDR3 in DNA: TGTGCCAGCAGTTTCCCTAAGCAGCGGGCGGGACTTTCTCCCAATGAGCAGTTCTTC. The J gene is TRBJ2-1, the V gene TRBV28, with a possible D match to TRBD2 (6 bases). Germline assignment: CDR1 MDHEN and CDR2 SYDVKM. This CDR3 is 19 amino acids long. V lost 3 bases and J 6 bases, leaving 27 bases between the germline ends.